This entry lists 17 T cell receptor beta chains sequenced from one sample in a study of cytomegalovirus exposure and HLA in healthy donors. TCRdb's table, derived via immunoSEQ multiplex PCR, lists solely in-frame clones and lacks some. The sample lists 200,000 to 250,000 clones; roughly 84% were seen once. The sequenced sample was PBMCs. The receptor set was obtained from a woman younger than 35 in good health and CMV-seropositive.

The V call is TRBV7-8, the J call TRBJ2-1; no clear D. This CDR3 contains 13 residues. CDR1 and CDR2 from the germline V gene are SGHVS and FQNEAQ. Trimming stripped 4 bases from V and 5 bases from J, with 9 bases between. Written as DNA, the CDR3 is TGTGCCAGCAGCTCTTTAATAAACAATGAGCAGTTCTTC. Its protein is CASSSLINNEQFF.

V and J are TRBV28 and TRBJ1-5; TRBD1 aligns across 8 bases. Germline-derived CDR1 and CDR2 are MDHEN and SYDVKM. The CDR3 is 14 residues long. J gave up 7 bases and V 6 bases, and 8 bases lay outside the gene matches. The CDR3 DNA reads as TGTGCCAGCAGGGGCGGACAGGGCAGACAGCCCCAGCATTTT. Translation: CASRGGQGRQPQHF. The full variable domain, its missing parts supplied by reference TRBV28 and TRBJ1-5, is DVKVTQSSRYLVKRTGEKVFLECVQDMDHENMFWYRQDPGLGLRLIYFSYDVKMKEKGDIPEGYSVSREKKERFSLILESASTNQTSMYLCASRGGQGRQPQHFGDGTRLSIL.

This chain connects TRBV7-9 to TRBJ2-7; D uncertain. Germline CDR1 is SEHNR and CDR2 is FQNEAQ (reference sequence). V was clipped by 0 bases and J by 0 bases, with 12 bases between them. This CDR3 spans 16 amino acids. CDR3 sequence reads: CASSLAKYPSSYEQYF. CDR3 DNA: TGTGCCAGCAGCTTAGCAAAGTACCCTAGCTCCTACGAGCAGTACTTC. The whole variable domain, remainder taken from reference TRBV7-9 and TRBJ2-7, is DTGVSQNPRHKITKRGQNVTFRCDPISEHNRLYWYRQTLGQGPEFLTYFQNEAQLEKSRLLSDRFSAERPKGSFSTLEIQRTEQGDSAMYLCASSLAKYPSSYEQYFGPGTRLTVT.

The chain links TRBV6-5 to TRBJ2-1; 8 bases match TRBD2. This CDR3 has 16 amino acids. CDR1 is MNHEY and CDR2 is SVGAGI in the germline V gene. V was clipped by 4 bases and J by 7 bases; unmatched bases: 12. The CDR3 is CASSFYSGEGSNEQFF. CDR3 bases: TGTGCCAGCAGTTTTTATAGCGGGGAAGGTTCGAATGAGCAGTTCTTC.

V usage is TRBV5-1 and J usage is TRBJ1-4; D not resolved. CDR1 is SGHRS and CDR2 is YFSETQ in the germline V gene. V was clipped by 0 bases and J by 12 bases, with 18 bases between them. This CDR3 has 15 amino acids. CDR3 residues: CASSLAGLNSAELFF. The CDR3 DNA reads as TGCGCCAGCAGCTTGGCGGGGTTGAATTCGGCAGAACTGTTTTTT.

The J gene is TRBJ2-7, the V gene TRBV5-4; possible D gene TRBD1, 5 bases. Germline lookup yields CDR1 SGHNT and CDR2 YYREEE (reference sequence). The V and J ends lost 2 bases and 2 bases respectively, with 14 bases between them. This CDR3 has 15 amino acids. CDR3 sequence: CASSFMGQSPYEQYF. The CDR3 bases are TGTGCCAGCAGCTTTATGGGGCAGTCCCCCTACGAGCAGTACTTC.

The chain recombines TRBV6-1 with TRBJ1-2; no reliable D call. Trimming cost V 7 bases and J 7 bases, with 13 bases left between them. Germline CDR1 and CDR2: MNHNS and SASEGT. This CDR3 is 12 amino acids long. CDR3 region: CASKKNNRGYTF. In DNA, the CDR3 is TGTGCCAGCAAAAAAAACAACCGTGGCTACACCTTC.

This clone was recorded a few times. This chain connects TRBV5-1 to TRBJ1-3; 7 bases line up with TRBD1. The trim removed 5 bases at V and 4 bases at J, leaving 6 bases unmatched. Germline V gene data show CDR1 as SGHRS and CDR2 as YFSETQ. The CDR3 sequence is 14 residues long. The CDR3 DNA sequence: TGCGCCAGCAGACCCCAGGGGGGAGGAAACACCATATATTTT. Encoded protein: CASRPQGGGNTIYF.

The chain links TRBV28 to TRBJ1-2; 7 nucleotides match TRBD1. The CDR3 extends over 12 amino acids. V was pared by 6 bases and J by 10 bases, with 8 bases of the junction left unmatched. Germline CDR1 reads MDHEN; CDR2 reads SYDVKM. CDR3 DNA: TGTGCCAGCAGCCCAGGGGGAGTTGACTACACCTTC. This codes for CASSPGGVDYTF.

The rearrangement joins TRBV27 to TRBJ2-7; D might be TRBD1 (5 bases). The CDR3 runs 14 residues. V lost 0 bases, J lost 6 bases, and 12 bases lay in between. Germline-derived CDR1 and CDR2 are MNHEY and SMNVEV (reference sequence). The CDR3 bases are TGTGCCAGCAGTTTATCAGGGGCTCCCGGCGAGCAGTACTTC. Encoded protein: CASSLSGAPGEQYF.

The chain couples TRBV30 to TRBJ2-7, with D perhaps TRBD1 (5 bases). Germline CDR1 is GTSNPN and CDR2 is SVGIG (reference sequence). The CDR3 is 12 amino acids. V lost 2 bases, J lost 7 bases, and 12 bases lay in between. The CDR3 sequence: CAWSNQGEEQYF. Written as DNA, the CDR3 is TGTGCCTGGAGTAATCAGGGTGAGGAGCAGTACTTC.

The genes are TRBV11-2 and TRBJ2-7, with 10 bases matching TRBD2. CDR1 is SGHAT, CDR2 FQNNGV, per germline. This CDR3 comprises 15 residues. V was pared by 4 bases and J by 2 bases, with 5 bases of the junction left unmatched. The CDR3: CASSSSSGRAYEQYF. CDR3 in DNA: TGTGCCAGCAGCTCCTCGAGCGGGAGGGCCTACGAGCAGTACTTC. The full variable domain, with the rest looked up from reference TRBV11-2 and TRBJ2-7, is EAGVAQSPRYKIIEKRQSVAFWCNPISGHATLYWYQQILGQGPKLLIQFQNNGVVDDSQLPKDRFSAERLKGVDSTLKIQPAKLEDSAVYLCASSSSSGRAYEQYFGPGTRLTVT.

This clone was detected only once. The V and J genes are TRBV27 and TRBJ1-5, with no clear D. The CDR3 runs to 15 residues. Germline loops: CDR1 MNHEY, CDR2 SMNVEV (reference sequence). Deletions cut 5 bases from V and 4 bases from J, with 15 bases between. The CDR3: CASSNVQESNQPQHF. The CDR3 region has the DNA TGTGCCAGCAGTAATGTCCAGGAATCTAATCAGCCCCAGCATTTT.

The rearrangement uses TRBV30 and TRBJ2-3, with 10 bases matching TRBD1. V shed 5 bases and J 4 bases; nucleotides not matched to a gene: 3. This CDR3 is built from 13 residues. Germline values: CDR1 GTSNPN, CDR2 SVGIG (reference sequence). The CDR3 sequence: CAWGQGEADTQYF. CDR3 DNA: TGTGCCTGGGGACAGGGGGAAGCAGATACGCAGTATTTT.

This clone was seen a few times. V and J are TRBV18 and TRBJ2-1; D might be TRBD1 (5 bases). Trimming removed 0 bases at V and 2 bases at J, with 20 bases between. Germline V gene sequence: CDR1 KGHSH, CDR2 LQKENI. CDR3 length equals 19 residues. The CDR3 reads CASSPPPDLRSGPYNEQFF. The CDR3 nucleotides are TGTGCCAGCTCACCACCTCCCGATTTGCGGTCAGGGCCCTACAATGAGCAGTTCTTC.

The chain employs TRBV7-8 and TRBJ2-1; 9 bases fit TRBD2. J was trimmed by 2 bases and V by 5 bases; bases with no gene match: 4. CDR3 length equals 15 residues. Germline V CDR1 and CDR2: SGHVS, FQNEAQ. CDR3 DNA: TGTGCCAGCAGCGTTAGCGGGAGTCCCTACAATGAGCAGTTCTTC. Encoded protein: CASSVSGSPYNEQFF.

The chain carries TRBV9 and TRBJ2-1; TRBD2 agrees at 10 bases. This CDR3 has 15 amino acids. Looked up from germline, CDR1 is SGDLS and CDR2 is YYNGEE. Unmatched junction bases numbered 5, after V lost 4 bases and J lost 4 bases. CDR3 sequence reads: CASSRTSGLYNEQFF. In DNA, the CDR3 is TGTGCCAGCAGCCGGACTAGCGGCCTTTACAATGAGCAGTTCTTC.